This TCR beta chain was identified during a study of neurological immune-mediated disorders. This clonotype was recorded at least ten times. The cDNA was synthesized by 5'RACE incorporating 10-nucleotide random UMIs. TCRdb re-derived calls from the 5' RACE reads in MiXCR, one entry per CDR3 protein. The table includes roughly 70,000 distinct CDR3 sequences, about 4% detected once. V was trimmed by 4 bases and J by 0 bases, leaving 11 bases between them. CDR1 SGHDT and CDR2 YYEEEE come from the germline V gene. The CDR3 consists of 14 residues. This chain uses TRBV5-6 with TRBJ2-7; possible D gene TRBD2, 5 bases. Material for sequencing was PBMCs. The origin of this receptor is a man under 40 with multiple sclerosis. The CDR3 region is CASSEGGNSYEQYF. The DNA for the CDR3 is TGTGCCAGCAGCGAAGGAGGCAACTCCTACGAGCAGTACTTC.